One and the same sample provided the 17 T cell receptor beta chains below, sequenced in a study of T cell repertoires in cytomegalovirus infection. TCRdb analysed the reads with MiXCR anew, one entry per CDR3 protein. Of under 600,000 distinct CDR3 sequences detected, 15% to 20% appear once; the ten largest clones hold around 25%. The sample was CD8+ T cells from PBMCs. The receptors here all came from a human donor in good health (CMV status not recorded). Some clones in this sample may be carry-over from other donors' samples.

This clonotype was seen ten or more times. Written as DNA, the CDR3 is TGTGCCAGCAGCCAACGTACAGAAAATGAAAAACTGTTTTTT. This translates into CASSQRTENEKLFF. The chain is built from TRBV7-2 and TRBJ1-4; D remains ambiguous. Trimming took 5 bases from V and 5 from J, leaving 12 bases between them. The length of the CDR3 is 14 residues. The germline V gene has CDR1 SGHTA and CDR2 FQGNSA.

Comment on this clonotype: The conserved final phenylalanine or tryptophan is absent from the CDR3, which likely points to a read error. This chain connects TRBV6-5 to TRBJ1-2; D is undetermined. Trimming shortened V by 0 bases and J by 4 bases, and 6 bases separated the two germline ends. The CDR3 sequence is 13 residues long. Germline V gene sequence: CDR1 MNHEY, CDR2 SVGAGI. CDR3 nucleotides: TGTGCCAGCAGTTACTCACGGATCTATGGCTACACCTAC. As protein: CASSYSRIYGYTY.

A word on this clonotype: At one boundary the junction diverges from the germline segment, which might be a read error. The chain recombines TRBV7-2 with TRBJ2-1; tentatively, D is TRBD1 (6 bases). The germline V gene has CDR1 SGHTA and CDR2 FQGNSA. The CDR3 consists of 16 residues. The CDR3 sequence is CASSLELVGAYKEQFF. Written as DNA, the CDR3 is TGTGCCAGCAGCTTAGAACTAGTGGGGGCCTACAAGGAGCAGTTCTTC.

In this sample, this clonotype turned up many times. The chain recombines TRBV7-9 with TRBJ1-1; the match to TRBD1 covers 7 bases. V shed 5 bases and J 1 base; nucleotides not matched to a gene: 7. Germline assignment: CDR1 SEHNR and CDR2 FQNEAQ (reference sequence). The CDR3 has 15 residues. CDR3 sequence (DNA): TGTGCCAGCAGCCTAGACAGGGTAAAGAACACTGAAGCTTTCTTT. Protein: CASSLDRVKNTEAFF.

Ten or more counts support this clonotype. The V call is TRBV28, the J call TRBJ2-3, with D maybe TRBD1 (6 bases). Per germline, CDR1 MDHEN and CDR2 SYDVKM. The V end was cut by 4 bases, the J end by 1 base, with 15 bases between. The CDR3 runs 16 residues. CDR3 in amino acids: CASSSDRDIGTDTQYF. The DNA of the CDR3 is TGTGCCAGCAGTTCCGACCGGGACATTGGCACAGATACGCAGTATTTT.

This clonotype was counted between two and nine times. The DNA for the CDR3 is TGTGCCATCAGTGACCCGGACAGGCACGGAAACACCATATATTTT. Its protein is CAISDPDRHGNTIYF. V is TRBV10-3 and J is TRBJ1-3; TRBD1 agrees at 7 bases. Germline CDR1 ENHRY, CDR2 SYGVKD. V gave up 3 bases and J gave up 4 bases; unmatched junction bases: 6. CDR3 length: 15 amino acids.

J is TRBJ2-7 and V is TRBV12-5; D remains ambiguous. Between the trimmed V and J ends, which lost 2 bases and 0 bases, there was a span of 8 bases. This CDR3 has 14 residues. The germline V gene encodes CDR1 LGHNT and CDR2 FRNRAP. CDR3 DNA sequence: TGTGCTAGTGGTTTGATTGGGGTCTCCTACGAGCAGTACTTC. Its protein product is CASGLIGVSYEQYF.

At least ten counts were recorded for this clonotype. CDR3 region: CASSSPGTGTSYEQYF. The CDR3 DNA sequence: TGTGCCAGCAGCTCACCCGGGACAGGTACTTCCTACGAGCAGTACTTC. The rearrangement joins TRBV7-9 to TRBJ2-7; TRBD1 matches at 8 bases. With V trimmed by 4 bases and J by 1 base, 9 bases remained unmatched. This CDR3 has 16 residues. CDR1 and CDR2 from the germline V gene are SEHNR and FQNEAQ (reference sequence).

This clonotype was counted a few times. This chain links TRBV20-1 with TRBJ2-7; D gene uncertain. This CDR3 contains 16 residues. V lost 4 bases and J lost 3, with 22 bases in between. CDR1 and CDR2 (germline): DFQATT, SNEGSKA (reference sequence). The CDR3 region has the DNA TGCAGTGCTACCCACATGGACCACTCCCAACTCTACGAGCAGTACTTC. It translates to CSATHMDHSQLYEQYF.

This clonotype was counted ten times or more. The V call is TRBV11-2, the J call TRBJ2-1, with TRBD1 as a possible D gene (5 bases). The germline CDR1 and CDR2 sequences are SGHAT and FQNNGV. The CDR3 spans 14 residues. The ends were cut back, 4 bases at V and 4 bases at J, with 11 bases in the middle. The CDR3 DNA sequence: TGTGCCAGCAGCTCCTTACGACAGTACAATGAGCAGTTCTTC. This codes for CASSSLRQYNEQFF.

V is TRBV6-5 and J is TRBJ1-2, with D unresolved. Trimming left V 2 bases short and J 7 bases short, with 14 bases between. The CDR3 covers 14 residues. Per the germline V gene, CDR1 is MNHEY and CDR2 is SVGAGI. CDR3 nucleotides: TGTGCCAGCAGTTACGTCCCTCGGACGGGTGGCTACACCTTC. Its translation: CASSYVPRTGGYTF.

This sequence joins TRBV27 and TRBJ2-2; 8 nucleotides line up with TRBD2. The V gene end was trimmed by 7 bases and the J gene end by 0 bases; junction bases not matched to a gene: 4. Per germline, CDR1 MNHEY and CDR2 SMNVEV (reference sequence). This CDR3 contains 15 residues. The CDR3 loop is CASKKRGSNTGELFF. CDR3 DNA sequence: TGTGCCAGCAAAAAGCGGGGGTCGAACACCGGGGAGCTGTTTTTT.

As concerns this clonotype: The conserved phenylalanine or tryptophan normally closing the CDR3 is absent here, so this likely arose from a read error. CDR3 nucleotide sequence: TGTGCCAGCAGCACCGACCTGGAAAGGGTCGGTTATAATTCACCCCTCCACTGT. Protein: CASSTDLERVGYNSPLHC. This sequence joins TRBV7-4 and TRBJ1-6; D remains ambiguous. Germline CDR1 is SGHVT and CDR2 is SQSDAQ. There are 18 residues in the CDR3. The V gene lost 5 bases and the J gene lost 4 bases, with 21 bases spanning the gap.

This clonotype came up once. J is TRBJ2-3 and V is TRBV6-2 or TRBV6-3; 9 bases match TRBD2. This CDR3 is built from 14 residues. Germline CDR1 MNHEY, CDR2 SVGEGT. The CDR3 DNA sequence: TGTTCCCGCGTTCAGCGGGGGGCAGGCGATACGCAGTATTTT. Protein sequence: CSRVQRGAGDTQYF.

This chain connects TRBV20-1 to TRBJ2-7; 11 bases align to TRBD2. V lost 6 bases and J lost 2; bases outside the gene matches: 9. The CDR3 runs to 15 residues. CDR1 DFQATT and CDR2 SNEGSKA come from the germline V gene (reference sequence). The CDR3 reads CSAEGLAGGAYEQYF. DNA of the CDR3: TGCAGTGCCGAAGGCCTAGCGGGAGGTGCCTACGAGCAGTACTTC.

The chain recombines TRBV5-8 with TRBJ2-1, with D possibly being TRBD2 (7 bases). The CDR3 has 14 amino acids. The V and J ends lost 4 bases and 6 bases respectively, with 14 bases between them. Germline CDR1 SGHTS, CDR2 YDEGEE. The chain's CDR3 is CASSRGGRPNEQFF. Written as DNA, the CDR3 is TGTGCCAGCAGCCGCGGGGGCCGTCCCAATGAGCAGTTCTTC.

The V and J genes are TRBV28 and TRBJ2-6; 9 bases map to TRBD1. Germline-derived CDR1 and CDR2 are MDHEN and SYDVKM. V was pared by 10 bases and J by 6 bases, with 10 bases of the junction left unmatched. The CDR3 spans 15 residues. CDR3 loop: CATNWDRVPANVLTF. CDR3 DNA: TGTGCCACCAACTGGGACAGGGTTCCGGCCAACGTCCTGACTTTC.